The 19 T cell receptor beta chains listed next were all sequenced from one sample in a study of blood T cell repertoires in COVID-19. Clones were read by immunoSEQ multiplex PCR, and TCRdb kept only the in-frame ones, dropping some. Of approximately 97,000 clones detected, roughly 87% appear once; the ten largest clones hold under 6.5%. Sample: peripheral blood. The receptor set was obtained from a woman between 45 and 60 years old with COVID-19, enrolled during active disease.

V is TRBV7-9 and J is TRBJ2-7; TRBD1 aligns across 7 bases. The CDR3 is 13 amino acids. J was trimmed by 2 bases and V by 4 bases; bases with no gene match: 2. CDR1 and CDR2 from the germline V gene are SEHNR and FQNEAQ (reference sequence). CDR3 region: CASSWDSAYEQYF. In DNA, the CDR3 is TGTGCCAGCAGCTGGGACAGTGCCTACGAGCAGTACTTC.

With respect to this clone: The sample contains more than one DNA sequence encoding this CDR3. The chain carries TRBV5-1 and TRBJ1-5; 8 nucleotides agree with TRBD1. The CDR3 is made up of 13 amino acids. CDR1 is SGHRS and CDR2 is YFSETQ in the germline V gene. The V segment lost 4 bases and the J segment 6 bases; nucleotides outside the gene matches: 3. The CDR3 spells CASSTGGGQPQHF. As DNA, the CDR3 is TGCGCCAGCAGCACAGGGGGGGGTCAGCCCCAGCATTTT.

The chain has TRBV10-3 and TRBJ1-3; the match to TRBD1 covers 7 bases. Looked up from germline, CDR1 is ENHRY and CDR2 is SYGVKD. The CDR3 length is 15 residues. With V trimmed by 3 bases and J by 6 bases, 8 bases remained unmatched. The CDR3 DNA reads TGTGCCATCAGTGATTTTGACAGGGAGGAAAACACCATATATTTT. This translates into CAISDFDREENTIYF.

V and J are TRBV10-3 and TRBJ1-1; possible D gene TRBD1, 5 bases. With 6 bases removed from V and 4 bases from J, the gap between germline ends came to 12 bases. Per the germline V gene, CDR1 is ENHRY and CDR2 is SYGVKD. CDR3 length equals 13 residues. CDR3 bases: TGTGCCATCAGCGACAGCTTGATCACTGAAGCTTTCTTT. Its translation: CAISDSLITEAFF.

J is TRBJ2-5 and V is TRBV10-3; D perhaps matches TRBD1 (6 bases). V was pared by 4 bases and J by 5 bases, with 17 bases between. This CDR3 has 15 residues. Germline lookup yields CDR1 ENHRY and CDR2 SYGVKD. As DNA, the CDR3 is TGTGCCATCAGTGGCTTGTCAGGGGATACGGAGACCCAGTACTTC. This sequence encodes CAISGLSGDTETQYF.

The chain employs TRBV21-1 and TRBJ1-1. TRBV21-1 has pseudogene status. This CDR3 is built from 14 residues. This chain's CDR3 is CASRQGLVDTEAFF. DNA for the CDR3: TGTGCCAGCCGTCAGGGACTGGTGGACACTGAAGCTTTCTTT.

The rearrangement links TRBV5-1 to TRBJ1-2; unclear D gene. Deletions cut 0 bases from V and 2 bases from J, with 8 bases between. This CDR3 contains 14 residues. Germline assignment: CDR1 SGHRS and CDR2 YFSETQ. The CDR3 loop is CASSLDVRNYGYTF. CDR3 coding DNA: TGCGCCAGCAGCTTGGATGTGCGGAACTATGGCTACACCTTC.

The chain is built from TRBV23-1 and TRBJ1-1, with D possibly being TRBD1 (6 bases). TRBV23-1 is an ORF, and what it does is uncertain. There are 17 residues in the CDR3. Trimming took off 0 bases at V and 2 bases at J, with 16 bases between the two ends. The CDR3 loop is CASSQSCQGKGNTEAFF. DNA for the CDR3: TGCGCCAGCAGTCAATCATGTCAGGGGAAGGGAAACACTGAAGCTTTCTTT.

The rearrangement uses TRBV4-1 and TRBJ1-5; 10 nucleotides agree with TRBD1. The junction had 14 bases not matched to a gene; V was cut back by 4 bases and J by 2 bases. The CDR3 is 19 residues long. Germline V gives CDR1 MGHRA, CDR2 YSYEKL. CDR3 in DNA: TGCGCCAGCAGCCTAGAAAGGGACAGGGGCCCTATCTGCAATCAGCCCCAGCATTTT. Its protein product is CASSLERDRGPICNQPQHF.

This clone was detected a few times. CDR3 sequence: CASKSPPTNYGYTF. Written as DNA, the CDR3 is TGTGCCAGCAAATCCCCCCCGACAAACTATGGCTACACCTTC. The rearrangement joins TRBV28 to TRBJ1-2; D gene ambiguous. Per the germline V gene, CDR1 is MDHEN and CDR2 is SYDVKM. This CDR3 is 14 amino acids long. Trimming took off 7 bases at V and 2 bases at J, with 14 bases between the two ends.

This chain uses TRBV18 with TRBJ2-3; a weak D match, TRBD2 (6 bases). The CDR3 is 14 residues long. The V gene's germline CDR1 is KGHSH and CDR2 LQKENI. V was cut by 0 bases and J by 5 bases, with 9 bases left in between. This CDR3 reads CASSPPAGLDTQYF. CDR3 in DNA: TGTGCCAGCTCACCACCGGCGGGGCTAGATACGCAGTATTTT.

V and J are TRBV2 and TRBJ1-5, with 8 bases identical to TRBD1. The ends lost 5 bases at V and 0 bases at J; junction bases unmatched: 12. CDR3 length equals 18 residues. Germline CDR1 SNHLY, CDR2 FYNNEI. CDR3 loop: CASSFPGQGGSSNQPQHF. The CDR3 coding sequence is TGTGCCAGCAGTTTTCCCGGACAGGGAGGGAGTAGCAATCAGCCCCAGCATTTT.

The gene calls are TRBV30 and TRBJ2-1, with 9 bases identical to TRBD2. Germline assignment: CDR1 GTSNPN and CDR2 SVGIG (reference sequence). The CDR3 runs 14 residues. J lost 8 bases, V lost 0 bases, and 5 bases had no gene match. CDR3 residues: CAWSVSGGGDEQFF. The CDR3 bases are TGTGCCTGGAGTGTTAGCGGGGGAGGAGATGAGCAGTTCTTC.

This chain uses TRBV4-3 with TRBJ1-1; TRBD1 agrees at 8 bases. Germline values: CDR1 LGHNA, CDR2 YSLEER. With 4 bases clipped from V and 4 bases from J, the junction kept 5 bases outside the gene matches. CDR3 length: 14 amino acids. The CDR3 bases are TGCGCCAGCAGCCCAGGGGGCGGGGGCACTGAAGCTTTCTTT. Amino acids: CASSPGGGGTEAFF.

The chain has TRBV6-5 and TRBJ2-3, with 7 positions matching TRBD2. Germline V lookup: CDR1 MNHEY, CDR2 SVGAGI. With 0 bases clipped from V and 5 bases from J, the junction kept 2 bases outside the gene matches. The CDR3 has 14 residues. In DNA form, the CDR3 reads TGTGCCAGCAGTTACTCGCTAGCGGAAGATACGCAGTATTTT. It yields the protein CASSYSLAEDTQYF.

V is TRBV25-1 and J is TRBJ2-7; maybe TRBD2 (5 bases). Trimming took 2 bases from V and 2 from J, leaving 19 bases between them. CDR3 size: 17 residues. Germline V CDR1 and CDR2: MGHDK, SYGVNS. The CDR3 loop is CASSEGGSAFTPYEQYF. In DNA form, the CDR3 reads TGTGCCAGCAGTGAAGGCGGGTCGGCGTTCACCCCCTACGAGCAGTACTTC.

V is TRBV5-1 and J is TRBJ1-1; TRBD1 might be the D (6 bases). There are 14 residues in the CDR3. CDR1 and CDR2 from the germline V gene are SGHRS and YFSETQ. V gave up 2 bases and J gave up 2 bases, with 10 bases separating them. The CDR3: CASSFSGGNTEAFF. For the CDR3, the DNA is TGCGCCAGCAGCTTTAGCGGGGGCAACACTGAAGCTTTCTTT.

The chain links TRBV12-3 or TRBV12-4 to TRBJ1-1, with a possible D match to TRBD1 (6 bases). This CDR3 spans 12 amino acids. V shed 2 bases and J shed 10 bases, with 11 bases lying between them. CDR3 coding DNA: TGTGCCAGCAGTTTACAGGGGAGCAGAGCTTTCTTT. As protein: CASSLQGSRAFF.

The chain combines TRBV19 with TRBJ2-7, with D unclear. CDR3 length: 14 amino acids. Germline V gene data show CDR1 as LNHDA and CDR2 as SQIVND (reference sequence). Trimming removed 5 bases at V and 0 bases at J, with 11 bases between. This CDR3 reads CASSLAVHSYEQYF. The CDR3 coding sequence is TGTGCCAGTAGTTTGGCAGTCCACTCCTACGAGCAGTACTTC.